This TCR beta chain emerged from a study of cytomegalovirus exposure and HLA in healthy donors. Use of 60 Vbeta and 13 Jbeta primers characterized the PCR. Only in-frame clones appear in the TCRdb table, and some are missing; sequencing was by immunoSEQ multiplex PCR. The table lists some 120,000 clones, roughly 80% of them singletons. Source material: PBMCs. This TCR was sampled from a woman in her 40s in good health and CMV-seronegative.

The CDR3 loop reads CASSLAGKSYEQYF. DNA of the CDR3: TGTGCCAGCAGTTTGGCGGGAAAATCCTACGAGCAGTACTTC. V and J are TRBV27 and TRBJ2-7; TRBD2 is a possible D gene (6 bases). Germline V gives CDR1 MNHEY, CDR2 SMNVEV (reference sequence). V lost 3 bases to trimming and J lost 1 base, with 10 bases between them. CDR3 length: 14 amino acids.